This T cell receptor (beta chain) appears in the sequencing data of a study of T-cell reconstitution after alpha-beta-depleted transplantation in children. Broader study findings: Several hundred graft clones that had expanded were reportedly the source of alpha-beta T cells about two months after transplant. T-cell counts and diversity at one year following transplant were attributed mainly to newly produced T cells. Some patients owed their high day-60 TCRbeta diversity to surviving recipient T cells and thymic progenitors.

Per germline, CDR1 SGHRS and CDR2 YFSETQ. V was cut by 0 bases and J by 5 bases, with 14 bases left in between. This CDR3 has 16 residues. This sample's TCRbeta library carried unique molecular identifier barcodes. Each CDR3 protein is one row after TCRdb ran MiXCR on the PCR reads. The sample lists hundreds of thousands of distinct CDR3 sequences; roughly 15% were seen once. This clonotype was counted between two and nine times. Its antigen remains unidentified. The TCR was taken from a male patient younger than 18 who had a stem cell transplant for acute lymphoblastic leukemia, so the T cells may come from the graft donor. The chain joins TRBV5-1 to TRBJ2-2; a weak D match, TRBD1 (5 bases). The specimen was PBMCs, mostly from graft donor cells, collected 360 days after TCRalphabeta/CD19-depleted stem cell transplant. Here the CDR3 reads CASSLGGLRATGELFF. The CDR3 bases are TGCGCCAGCAGCTTGGGGGGCCTGCGAGCTACCGGGGAGCTGTTTTTT.